This paragraph covers one T cell receptor (beta chain) sequence. Per the germline V gene, CDR1 is SNHLY and CDR2 is FYNNEI. CDR3 length: 20 amino acids. The V end was cut by 8 bases, the J end by 2 bases, with 32 bases between. Clones were read by immunoSEQ multiplex PCR, and TCRdb kept only the in-frame ones, dropping some. The data contain tens of thousands of clones, almost 90% of them singletons. The data belong to a study of blood T cell repertoires in COVID-19. The chain has TRBV2 and TRBJ2-3; perhaps TRBD2 as D (5 bases). This receptor was identified in a human donor in a cohort sampled during active COVID-19. Sample: peripheral blood. CDR3 protein: CASSHQRTVSIGLLTDTQYF. The DNA of the CDR3 is TGTGCCAGCTCCCACCAGCGAACAGTGTCAATCGGACTCCTCACAGATACGCAGTATTTT.